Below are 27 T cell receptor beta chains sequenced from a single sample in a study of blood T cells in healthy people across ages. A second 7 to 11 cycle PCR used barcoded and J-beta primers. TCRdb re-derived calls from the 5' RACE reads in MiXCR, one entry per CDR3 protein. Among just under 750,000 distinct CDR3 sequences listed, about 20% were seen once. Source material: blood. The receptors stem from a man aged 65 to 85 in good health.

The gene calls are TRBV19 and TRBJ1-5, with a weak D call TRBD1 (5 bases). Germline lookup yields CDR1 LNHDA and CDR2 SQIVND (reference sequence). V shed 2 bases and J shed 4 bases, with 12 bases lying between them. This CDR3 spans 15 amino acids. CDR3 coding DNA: TGTGCCAGTAGTATACTTGAGCGGGGGAATCAGCCCCAGCATTTT. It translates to CASSILERGNQPQHF.

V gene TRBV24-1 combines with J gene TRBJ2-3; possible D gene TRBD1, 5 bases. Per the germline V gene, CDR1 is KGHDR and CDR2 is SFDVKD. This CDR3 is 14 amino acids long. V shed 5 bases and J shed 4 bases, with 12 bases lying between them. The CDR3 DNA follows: TGTGCCACCAGTGGTTGGACAAGTGCAGATACGCAGTATTTT. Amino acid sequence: CATSGWTSADTQYF.

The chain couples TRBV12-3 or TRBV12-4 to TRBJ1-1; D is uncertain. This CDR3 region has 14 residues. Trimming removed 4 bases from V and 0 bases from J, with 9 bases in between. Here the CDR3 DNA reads TGTGCCAGCAGTTCACAGATTATGAACACTGAAGCTTTCTTT. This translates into CASSSQIMNTEAFF.

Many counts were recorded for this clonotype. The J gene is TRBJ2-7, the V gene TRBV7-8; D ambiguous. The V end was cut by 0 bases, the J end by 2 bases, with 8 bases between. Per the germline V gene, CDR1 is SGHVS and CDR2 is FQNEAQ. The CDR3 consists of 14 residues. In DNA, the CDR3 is TGTGCCAGCAGCTTAGCCCACGGTACCTACGAGCAGTACTTC. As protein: CASSLAHGTYEQYF.

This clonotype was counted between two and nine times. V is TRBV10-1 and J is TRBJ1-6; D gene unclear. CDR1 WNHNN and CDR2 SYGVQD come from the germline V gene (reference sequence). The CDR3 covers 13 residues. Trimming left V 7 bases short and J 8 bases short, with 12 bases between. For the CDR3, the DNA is TGCGCCAGCACCAGAACCCGGGATTCACCCCTCCACTTT. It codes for CASTRTRDSPLHF.

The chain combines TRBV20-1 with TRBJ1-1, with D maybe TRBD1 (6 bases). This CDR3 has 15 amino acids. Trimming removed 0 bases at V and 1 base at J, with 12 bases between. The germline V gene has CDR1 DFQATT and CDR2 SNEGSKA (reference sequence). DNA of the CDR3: TGCAGTGCTAGAGATTGGGGACACAAGAACACTGAAGCTTTCTTT. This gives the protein CSARDWGHKNTEAFF.

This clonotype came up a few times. In nucleotides, the CDR3 is TGTGCCAGCTTATCCCCTGACAGACTAAGCTCCTACAATGAGCAGTTCTTC. Translated, it gives CASLSPDRLSSYNEQFF. This sequence joins TRBV6-6 and TRBJ2-1; the D gene could be TRBD1 or TRBD2 (5 bases each). V was clipped by 8 bases and J by 0 bases, with 20 bases between them. Looked up from germline, CDR1 is MNHNY and CDR2 is SVGAGI (reference sequence). The CDR3 contains 17 residues.

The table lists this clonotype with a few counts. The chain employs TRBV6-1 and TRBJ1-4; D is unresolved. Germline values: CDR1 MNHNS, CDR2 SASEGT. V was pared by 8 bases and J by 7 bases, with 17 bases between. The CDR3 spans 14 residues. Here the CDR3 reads CASHTGWEVEKLFF. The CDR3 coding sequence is TGTGCCAGCCACACGGGGTGGGAGGTTGAAAAACTGTTTTTT.

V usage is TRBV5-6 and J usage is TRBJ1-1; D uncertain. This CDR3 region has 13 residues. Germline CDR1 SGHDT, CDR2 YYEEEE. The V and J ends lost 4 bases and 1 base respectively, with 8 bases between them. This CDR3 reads CASSPDTNTEAFF. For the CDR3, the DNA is TGTGCCAGCAGCCCTGATACGAACACTGAAGCTTTCTTT.

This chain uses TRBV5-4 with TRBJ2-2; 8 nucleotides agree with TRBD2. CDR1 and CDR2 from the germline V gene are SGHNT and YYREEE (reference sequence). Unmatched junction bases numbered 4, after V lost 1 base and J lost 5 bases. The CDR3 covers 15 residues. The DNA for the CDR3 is TGTGCCAGCAGCTTGCCCGGGAGGGAGACCGGGGAGCTGTTTTTT. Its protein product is CASSLPGRETGELFF.

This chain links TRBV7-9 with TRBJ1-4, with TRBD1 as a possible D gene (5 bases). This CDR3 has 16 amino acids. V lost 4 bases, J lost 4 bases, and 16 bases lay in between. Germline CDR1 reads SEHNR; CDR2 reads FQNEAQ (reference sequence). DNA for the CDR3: TGTGCCAGCAGCTCCTGGGGGGGATTCGTTAATGAAAAACTGTTTTTT. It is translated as CASSSWGGFVNEKLFF.

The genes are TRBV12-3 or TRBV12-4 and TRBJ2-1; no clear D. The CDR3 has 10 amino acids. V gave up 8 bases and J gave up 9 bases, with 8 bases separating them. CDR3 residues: CASGHPEQFF. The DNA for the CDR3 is TGTGCCAGCGGTCACCCTGAGCAGTTCTTC.

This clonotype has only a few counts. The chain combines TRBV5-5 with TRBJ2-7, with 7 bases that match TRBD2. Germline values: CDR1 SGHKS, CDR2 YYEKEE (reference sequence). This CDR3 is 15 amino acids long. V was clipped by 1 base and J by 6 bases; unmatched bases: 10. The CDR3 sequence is CASSLWEGSAIEQYF. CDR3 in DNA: TGTGCCAGCAGCTTGTGGGAGGGGTCGGCTATCGAGCAGTACTTC. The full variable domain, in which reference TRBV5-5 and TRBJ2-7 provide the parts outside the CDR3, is DAGVTQSPTHLIKTRGQQVTLRCSPISGHKSVSWYQQVLGQGPQFIFQYYEKEERGRGNFPDRFSARQFPNYSSELNVNALLLGDSALYLCASSLWEGSAIEQYFGPGTRLTVT.

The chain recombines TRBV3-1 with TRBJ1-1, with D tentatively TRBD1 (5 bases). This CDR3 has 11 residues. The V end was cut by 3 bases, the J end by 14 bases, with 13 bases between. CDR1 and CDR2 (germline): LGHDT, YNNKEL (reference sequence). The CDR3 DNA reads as TGTGCCAGCAGCCAGACGGGACGGACGTTCTTT. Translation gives CASSQTGRTFF.

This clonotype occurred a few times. CDR3 in DNA: TGCAGTGCTAGAGAGGCGGCCAGGGGGTCATATAGCAATCAGCCCCAGCATTTT. The encoded protein is CSAREAARGSYSNQPQHF. The rearrangement joins TRBV20-1 to TRBJ1-5; 7 nucleotides align to TRBD1. This CDR3 has 18 amino acids. CDR1 is DFQATT, CDR2 SNEGSKA, per germline (reference sequence). Losses at the gene ends were 0 bases for V and 0 bases for J; bases not matched to a gene: 11.

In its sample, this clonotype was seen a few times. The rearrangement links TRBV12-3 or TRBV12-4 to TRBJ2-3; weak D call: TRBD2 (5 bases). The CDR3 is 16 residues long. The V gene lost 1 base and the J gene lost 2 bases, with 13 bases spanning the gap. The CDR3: CASSLGSSPFTDTQYF. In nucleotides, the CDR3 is TGTGCCAGCAGTTTAGGTTCTAGCCCCTTCACAGATACGCAGTATTTT.

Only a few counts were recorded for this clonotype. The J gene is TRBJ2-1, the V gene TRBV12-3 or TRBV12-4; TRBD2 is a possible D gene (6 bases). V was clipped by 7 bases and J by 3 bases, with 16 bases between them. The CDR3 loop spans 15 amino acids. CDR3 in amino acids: CASTVGGSYYNEQFF. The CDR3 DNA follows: TGTGCCAGCACCGTCGGGGGTTCTTACTACAATGAGCAGTTCTTC.

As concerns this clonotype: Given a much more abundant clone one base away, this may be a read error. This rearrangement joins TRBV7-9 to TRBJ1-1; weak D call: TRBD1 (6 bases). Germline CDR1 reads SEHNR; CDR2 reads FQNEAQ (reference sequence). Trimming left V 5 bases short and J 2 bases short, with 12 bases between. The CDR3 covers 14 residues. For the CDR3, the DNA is TGTGCCAGCAGCACCCAACAGGGAAACACTGAAGCTTTCTTT. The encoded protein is CASSTQQGNTEAFF.

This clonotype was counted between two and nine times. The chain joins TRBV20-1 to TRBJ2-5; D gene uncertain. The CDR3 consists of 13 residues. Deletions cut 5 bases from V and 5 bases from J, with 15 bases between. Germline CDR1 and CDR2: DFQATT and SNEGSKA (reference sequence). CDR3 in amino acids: CSALSGFGETQYF. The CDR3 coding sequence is TGCAGTGCTCTCAGTGGGTTCGGGGAGACCCAGTACTTC.

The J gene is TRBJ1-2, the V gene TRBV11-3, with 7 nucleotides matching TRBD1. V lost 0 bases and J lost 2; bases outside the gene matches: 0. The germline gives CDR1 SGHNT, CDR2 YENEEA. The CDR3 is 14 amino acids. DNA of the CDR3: TGTGCCAGCAGCTTAGAGACAGGGAACTATGGCTACACCTTC. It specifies CASSLETGNYGYTF.

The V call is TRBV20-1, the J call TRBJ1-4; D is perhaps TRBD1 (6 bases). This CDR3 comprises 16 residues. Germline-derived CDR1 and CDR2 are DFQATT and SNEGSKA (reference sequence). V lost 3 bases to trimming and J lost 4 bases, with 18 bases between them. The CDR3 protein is CSASMTGGGVNEKLFF. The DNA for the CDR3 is TGCAGTGCTAGTATGACAGGTGGAGGGGTTAATGAAAAACTGTTTTTT.

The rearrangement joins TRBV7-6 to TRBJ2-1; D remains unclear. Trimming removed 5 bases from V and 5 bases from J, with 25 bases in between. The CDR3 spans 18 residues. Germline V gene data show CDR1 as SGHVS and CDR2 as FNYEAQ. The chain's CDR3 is CASSPYRQATIIDNEQFF. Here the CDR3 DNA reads TGTGCCAGCAGCCCCTACCGACAAGCTACTATCATAGACAATGAGCAGTTCTTC. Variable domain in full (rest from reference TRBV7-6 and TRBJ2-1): GAGVSQSPRYKVTKRGQDVALRCDPISGHVSLYWYRQALGQGPEFLTYFNYEAQQDKSGLPNDRFSAERPEGSISTLTIQRTEQRDSAMYRCASSPYRQATIIDNEQFFGPGTRLTVL.

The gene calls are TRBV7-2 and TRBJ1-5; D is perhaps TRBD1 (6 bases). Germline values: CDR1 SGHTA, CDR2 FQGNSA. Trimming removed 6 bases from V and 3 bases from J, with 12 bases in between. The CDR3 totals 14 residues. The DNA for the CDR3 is TGTGCCAGCAGTTCCGGACAGATCAATCAGCCCCAGCATTTT. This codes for CASSSGQINQPQHF.

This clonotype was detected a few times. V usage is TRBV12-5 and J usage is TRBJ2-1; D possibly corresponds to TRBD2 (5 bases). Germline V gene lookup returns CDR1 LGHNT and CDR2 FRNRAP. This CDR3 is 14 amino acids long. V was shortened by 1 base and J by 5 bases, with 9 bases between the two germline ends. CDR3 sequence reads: CASGLGGDNNEQFF. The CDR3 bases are TGTGCTAGTGGTTTGGGGGGAGATAACAATGAGCAGTTCTTC.

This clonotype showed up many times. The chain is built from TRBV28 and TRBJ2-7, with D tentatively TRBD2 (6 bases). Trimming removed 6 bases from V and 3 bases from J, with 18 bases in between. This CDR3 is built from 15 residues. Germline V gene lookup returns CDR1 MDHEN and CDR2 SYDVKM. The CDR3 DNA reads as TGTGCCAGCAGCCACACCGGGACTCGAAACTACGAGCAGTACTTC. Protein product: CASSHTGTRNYEQYF. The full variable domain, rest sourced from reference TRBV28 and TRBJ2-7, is DVKVTQSSRYLVKRTGEKVFLECVQDMDHENMFWYRQDPGLGLRLIYFSYDVKMKEKGDIPEGYSVSREKKERFSLILESASTNQTSMYLCASSHTGTRNYEQYFGPGTRLTVT.

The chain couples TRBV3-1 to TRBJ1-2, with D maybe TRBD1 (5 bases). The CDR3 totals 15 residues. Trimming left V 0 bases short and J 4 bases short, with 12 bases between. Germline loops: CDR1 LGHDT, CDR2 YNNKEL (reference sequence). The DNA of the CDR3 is TGTGCCAGCAGCCAAGATGTGGCAGGGCCCTATGGCTACACCTTC. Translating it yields CASSQDVAGPYGYTF.

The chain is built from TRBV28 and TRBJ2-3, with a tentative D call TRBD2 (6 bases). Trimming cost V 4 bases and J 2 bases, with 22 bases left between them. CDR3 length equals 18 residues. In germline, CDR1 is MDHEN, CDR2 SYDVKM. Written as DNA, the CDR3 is TGTGCCAGCAGTTCTCCCTTTAGAGCTAGCGAGGCCACAGATACGCAGTATTTT. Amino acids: CASSSPFRASEATDTQYF.